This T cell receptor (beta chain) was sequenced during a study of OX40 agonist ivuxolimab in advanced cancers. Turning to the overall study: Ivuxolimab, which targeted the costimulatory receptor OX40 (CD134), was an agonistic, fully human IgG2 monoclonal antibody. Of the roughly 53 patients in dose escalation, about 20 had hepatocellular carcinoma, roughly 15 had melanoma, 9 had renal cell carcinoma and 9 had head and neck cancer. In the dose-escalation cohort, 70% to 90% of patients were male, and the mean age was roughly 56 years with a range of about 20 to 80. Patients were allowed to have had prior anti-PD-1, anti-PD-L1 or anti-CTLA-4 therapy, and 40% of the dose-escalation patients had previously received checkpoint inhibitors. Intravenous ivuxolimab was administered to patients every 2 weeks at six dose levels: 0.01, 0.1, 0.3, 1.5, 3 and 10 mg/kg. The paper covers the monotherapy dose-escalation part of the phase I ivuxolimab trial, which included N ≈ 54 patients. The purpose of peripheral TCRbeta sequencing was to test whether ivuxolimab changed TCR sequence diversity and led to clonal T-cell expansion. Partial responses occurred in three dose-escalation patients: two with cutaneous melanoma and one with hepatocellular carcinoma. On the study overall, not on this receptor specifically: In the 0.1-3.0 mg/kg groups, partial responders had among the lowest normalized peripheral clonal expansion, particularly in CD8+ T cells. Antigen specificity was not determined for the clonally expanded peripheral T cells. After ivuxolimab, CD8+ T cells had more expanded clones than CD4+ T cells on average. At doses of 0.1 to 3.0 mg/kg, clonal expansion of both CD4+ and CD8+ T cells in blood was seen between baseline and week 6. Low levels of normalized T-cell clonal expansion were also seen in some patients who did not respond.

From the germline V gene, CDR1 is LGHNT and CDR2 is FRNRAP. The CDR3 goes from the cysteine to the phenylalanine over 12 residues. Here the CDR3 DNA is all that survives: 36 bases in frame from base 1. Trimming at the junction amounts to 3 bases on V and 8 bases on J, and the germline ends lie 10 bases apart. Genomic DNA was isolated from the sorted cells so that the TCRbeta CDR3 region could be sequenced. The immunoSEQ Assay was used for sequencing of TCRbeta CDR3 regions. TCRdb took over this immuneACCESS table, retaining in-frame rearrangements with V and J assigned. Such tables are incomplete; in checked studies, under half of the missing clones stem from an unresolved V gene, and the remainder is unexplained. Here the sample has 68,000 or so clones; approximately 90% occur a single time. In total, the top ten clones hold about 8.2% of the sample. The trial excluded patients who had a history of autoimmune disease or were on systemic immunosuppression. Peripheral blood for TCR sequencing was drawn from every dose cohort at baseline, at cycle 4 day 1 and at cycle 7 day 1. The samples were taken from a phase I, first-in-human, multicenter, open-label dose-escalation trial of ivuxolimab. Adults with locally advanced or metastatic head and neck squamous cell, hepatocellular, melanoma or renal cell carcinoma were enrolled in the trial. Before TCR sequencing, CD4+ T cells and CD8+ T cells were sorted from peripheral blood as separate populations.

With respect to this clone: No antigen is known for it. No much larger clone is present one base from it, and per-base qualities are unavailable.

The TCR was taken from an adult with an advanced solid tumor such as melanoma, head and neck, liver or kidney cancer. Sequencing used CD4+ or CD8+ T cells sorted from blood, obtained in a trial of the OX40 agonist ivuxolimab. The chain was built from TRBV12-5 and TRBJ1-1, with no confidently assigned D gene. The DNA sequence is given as TGTGCTAGTGGTTTCCCCCTGGGGGAAGCTTTCTTT. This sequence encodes CASGFPLGEAFF.